Listed below are T cell receptor beta chains from one sample, sequenced in a study of blood T cells in healthy people across ages. TCRdb fed the 5' RACE reads into MiXCR, producing one record per CDR3 protein. The sample holds around 1,500,000 distinct CDR3 sequences, 40% to 50% seen once. Sequenced sample: blood. The receptor source for this set is a woman aged 18-29 years in good health. Both conserved end residues are part of each CDR3.

CDR3 protein: CSARDLAGVTRGTDTQYF; V gene: TRBV20-1; J gene: TRBJ2-3
CDR3 protein: CASSRSGLAGGLLNEQFF; V gene: TRBV21-1; J gene: TRBJ2-1
CDR3 protein: CAWSSRGETQYF; V gene: TRBV30; J gene: .
CDR3 protein: CASSPQLAGARAKNIQYF; V gene: TRBV11-1; J gene: TRBJ2-4
CDR3 protein: CASSLGQRGPESTDTQYF; V gene: TRBV12-3/TRBV12-4; J gene: TRBJ2-3
CDR3 protein: CASSLITLTHSPLHF; V gene: TRBV7-3; J gene: TRBJ1-6
CDR3 protein: CASSKLGSHDTQYF; V gene: TRBV21-1; J gene: TRBJ2-3
CDR3 protein: CASSPGVGLGTDTQYF; V gene: TRBV9; J gene: TRBJ2-3
CDR3 protein: CASSRSGTGAGELFF; V gene: TRBV7-9; J gene: TRBJ2-2
CDR3 protein: CASSSSGRRVYEQYF; V gene: TRBV7-2; J gene: TRBJ2-7
CDR3 protein: CSVEGGGVSYNEQFF; V gene: TRBV29-1; J gene: TRBJ2-1